The present T cell receptor (beta chain) was sequenced within a study of healthy donors' naive CD4 and CD8 T cells. Study observations and caveats: Reportedly, most V and J gene segments showed naive CD4+ versus CD8+ bias.

A linear amplification protocol produced the TCR libraries from around 510 ng of total RNA. MiXCR, run by TCRdb on the reads, gives a single entry per CDR3 protein. The repertoire holds about 180,000 distinct CDR3 sequences, with about 70% as singletons. Details on this clonotype: Its antigen remains unidentified.

CD4+CD8-CD45RO-CD45RA+ cells were naive CD4+; CD8+CD4-CD45RA+CD27bright cells were naive CD8+. The germline CDR1 and CDR2 sequences are MNHEY and SVGAGI. With 6 bases removed from V and 8 bases from J, the gap between germline ends came to 11 bases. The CDR3 extends over 12 amino acids. This chain connects TRBV6-5 to TRBJ2-1, with no clear D. The receptor was derived from a pool of human donors in good health; the sample pools cells from several healthy donors. The sample taken for sequencing was naive CD4+ and CD8+ T cells sorted from blood, pooled from several donors. CDR3 sequence (DNA): TGTGCCAGCAGGCTCACAAGGGATGAGCAGTTCTTC. Protein sequence: CASRLTRDEQFF.